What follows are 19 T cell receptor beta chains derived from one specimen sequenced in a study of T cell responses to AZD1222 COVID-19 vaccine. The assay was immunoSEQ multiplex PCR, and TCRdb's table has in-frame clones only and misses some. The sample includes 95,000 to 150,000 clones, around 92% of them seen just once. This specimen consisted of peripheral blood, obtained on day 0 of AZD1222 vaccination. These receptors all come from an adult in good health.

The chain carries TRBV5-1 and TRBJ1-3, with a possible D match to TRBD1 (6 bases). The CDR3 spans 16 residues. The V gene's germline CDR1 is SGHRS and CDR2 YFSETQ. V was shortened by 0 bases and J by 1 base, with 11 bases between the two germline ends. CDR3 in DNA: TGCGCCAGCAGCTTGGCCTGGGGGCAATCTGGAAACACCATATATTTT. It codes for CASSLAWGQSGNTIYF.

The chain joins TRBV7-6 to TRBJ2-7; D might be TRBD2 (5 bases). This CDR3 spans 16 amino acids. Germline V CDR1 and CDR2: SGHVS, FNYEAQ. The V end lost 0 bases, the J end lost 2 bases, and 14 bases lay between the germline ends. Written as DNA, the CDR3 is TGTGCCAGCAGCTTAGCCCCGTCAGCGGAGCCCTACGAGCAGTACTTC. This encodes CASSLAPSAEPYEQYF.

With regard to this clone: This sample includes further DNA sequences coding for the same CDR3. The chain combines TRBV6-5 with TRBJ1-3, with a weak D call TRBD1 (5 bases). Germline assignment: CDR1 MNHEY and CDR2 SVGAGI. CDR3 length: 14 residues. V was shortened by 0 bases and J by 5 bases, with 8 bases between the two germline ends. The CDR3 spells CASSYSRGRNTIYF. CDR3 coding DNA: TGTGCCAGCAGTTACTCGAGGGGCCGAAACACCATATATTTT.

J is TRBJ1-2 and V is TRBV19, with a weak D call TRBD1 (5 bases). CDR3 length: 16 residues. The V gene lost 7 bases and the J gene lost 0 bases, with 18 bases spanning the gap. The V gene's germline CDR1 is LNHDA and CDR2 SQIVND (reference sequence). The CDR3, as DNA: TGTGCCAGTAACAACCCCCGGGACGGAGCTAACTATGGCTACACCTTC. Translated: CASNNPRDGANYGYTF.

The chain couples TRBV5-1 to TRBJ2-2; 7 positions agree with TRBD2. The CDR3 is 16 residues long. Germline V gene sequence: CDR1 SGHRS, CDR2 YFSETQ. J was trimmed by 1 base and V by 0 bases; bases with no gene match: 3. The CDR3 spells CASSLGASGNTGELFF. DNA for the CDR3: TGCGCCAGCAGCTTGGGGGCTAGCGGGAACACCGGGGAGCTGTTTTTT.

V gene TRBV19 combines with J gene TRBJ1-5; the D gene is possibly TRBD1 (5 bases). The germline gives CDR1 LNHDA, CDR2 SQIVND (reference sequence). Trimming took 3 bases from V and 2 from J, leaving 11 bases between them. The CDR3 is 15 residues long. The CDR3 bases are TGTGCCAGTAGTATCAGGGAAATTGGCAATCAGCCCCAGCATTTT. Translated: CASSIREIGNQPQHF.

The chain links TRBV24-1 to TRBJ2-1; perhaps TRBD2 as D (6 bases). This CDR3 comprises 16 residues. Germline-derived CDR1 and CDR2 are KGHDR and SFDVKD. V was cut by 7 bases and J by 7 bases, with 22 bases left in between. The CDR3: CATSASLGQGGNEQFF. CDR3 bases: TGTGCCACCAGCGCTTCTCTTGGGCAGGGAGGTAATGAGCAGTTCTTC.

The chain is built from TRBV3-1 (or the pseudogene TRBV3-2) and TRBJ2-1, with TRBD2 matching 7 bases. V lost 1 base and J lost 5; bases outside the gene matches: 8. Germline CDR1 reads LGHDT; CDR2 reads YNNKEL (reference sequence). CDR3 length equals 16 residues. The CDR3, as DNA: TGTGCCAGCAGCCAAGTATCCCTAGCGGCCCACAATGAGCAGTTCTTC. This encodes CASSQVSLAAHNEQFF.

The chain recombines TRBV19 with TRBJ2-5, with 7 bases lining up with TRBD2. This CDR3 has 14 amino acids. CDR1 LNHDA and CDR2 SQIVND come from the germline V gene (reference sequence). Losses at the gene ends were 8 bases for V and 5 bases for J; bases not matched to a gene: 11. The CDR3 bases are TGTGCCAGTTCCGCTGGTGCGGGAGCGGAGACCCAGTACTTC. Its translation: CASSAGAGAETQYF.

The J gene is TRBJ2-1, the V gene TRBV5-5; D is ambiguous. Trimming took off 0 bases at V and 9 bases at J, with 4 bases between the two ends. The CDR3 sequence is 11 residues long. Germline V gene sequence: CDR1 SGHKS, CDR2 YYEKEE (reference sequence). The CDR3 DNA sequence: TGTGCCAGCAGCTTGGTCGGTGAGCAGTTCTTC. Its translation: CASSLVGEQFF.

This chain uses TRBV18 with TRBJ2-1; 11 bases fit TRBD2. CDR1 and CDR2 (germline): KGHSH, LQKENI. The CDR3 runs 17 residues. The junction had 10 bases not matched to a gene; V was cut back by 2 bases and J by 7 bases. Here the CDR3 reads CASSPGPGLAGHNEQFF. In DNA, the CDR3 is TGTGCCAGCTCACCAGGTCCAGGACTAGCGGGTCATAATGAGCAGTTCTTC.

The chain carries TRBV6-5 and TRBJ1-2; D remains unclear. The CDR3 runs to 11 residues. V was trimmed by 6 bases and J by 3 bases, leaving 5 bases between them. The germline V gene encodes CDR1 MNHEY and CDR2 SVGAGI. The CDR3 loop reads CASRPDYGYTF. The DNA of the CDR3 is TGTGCCAGCAGGCCCGACTATGGCTACACCTTC.

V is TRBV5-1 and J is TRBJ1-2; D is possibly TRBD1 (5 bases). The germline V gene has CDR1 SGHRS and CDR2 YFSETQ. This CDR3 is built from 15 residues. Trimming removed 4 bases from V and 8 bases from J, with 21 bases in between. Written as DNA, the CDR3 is TGCGCCAGCAGCCCATTCTCGGACTGGGAGGGGGGCTACACCTTC. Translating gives CASSPFSDWEGGYTF.

For the CDR3, the DNA is TGTGCCAGCAGTGTAAGGGGACAGGGTATGGGGACCCAGTACTTC. Protein product: CASSVRGQGMGTQYF. J is TRBJ2-5 and V is TRBV2, with TRBD1 matching 9 bases. Germline V gives CDR1 SNHLY, CDR2 FYNNEI. V lost 4 bases to trimming and J lost 7 bases; unmatched junction nucleotides: 10. The CDR3 runs to 15 residues. Full variable domain (missing parts from reference TRBV2 and TRBJ2-5): EPEVTQTPSHQVTQMGQEVILRCVPISNHLYFYWYRQILGQKVEFLVSFYNNEISEKSEIFDDQFSVERPDGSNFTLKIRSTKLEDSAMYFCASSVRGQGMGTQYFGPGTRLLVL.

The CDR3 DNA is TGTGCCAGCAGCTTTGGCCACGGACAGCAAGAGACCCAGTACTTC. Its protein product is CASSFGHGQQETQYF. The chain carries TRBV11-3 and TRBJ2-5; the D gene is possibly TRBD1 (6 bases). This CDR3 is 15 amino acids long. The V end was cut by 3 bases, the J end by 2 bases, with 13 bases between. Looked up from germline, CDR1 is SGHNT and CDR2 is YENEEA.

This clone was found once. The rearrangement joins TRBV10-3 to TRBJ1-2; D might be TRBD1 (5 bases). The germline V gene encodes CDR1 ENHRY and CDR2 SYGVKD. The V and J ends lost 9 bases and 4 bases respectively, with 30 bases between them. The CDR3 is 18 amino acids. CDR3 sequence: CAIYHLGPLDHGGYGYTF. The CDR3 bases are TGTGCCATTTACCACCTTGGACCCCTCGACCACGGGGGCTATGGCTACACCTTC.

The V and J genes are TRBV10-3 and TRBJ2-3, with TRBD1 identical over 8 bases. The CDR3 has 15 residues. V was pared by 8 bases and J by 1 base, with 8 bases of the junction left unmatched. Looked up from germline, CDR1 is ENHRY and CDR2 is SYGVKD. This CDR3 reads CAIPGGGEGTDTQYF. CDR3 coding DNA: TGTGCCATCCCAGGGGGCGGCGAGGGCACAGATACGCAGTATTTT.

The CDR3 region has the DNA TGTGCCATCACCCGGGGACAGGGGGACACCGGGGAGCTGTTTTTT. This translates into CAITRGQGDTGELFF. V gene TRBV10-3 combines with J gene TRBJ2-2; TRBD1 agrees at 11 bases. Germline V gene lookup returns CDR1 ENHRY and CDR2 SYGVKD. The CDR3 loop spans 15 amino acids. V trimming: 7 bases; J trimming: 3 bases; junction bases outside the gene matches: 4.

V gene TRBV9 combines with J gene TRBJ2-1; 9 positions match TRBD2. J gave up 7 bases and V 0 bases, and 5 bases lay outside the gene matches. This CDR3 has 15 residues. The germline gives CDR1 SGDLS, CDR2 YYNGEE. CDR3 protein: CASSVAGGRGNEQFF. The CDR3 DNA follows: TGTGCCAGCAGCGTAGCTGGCGGGAGGGGAAATGAGCAGTTCTTC.